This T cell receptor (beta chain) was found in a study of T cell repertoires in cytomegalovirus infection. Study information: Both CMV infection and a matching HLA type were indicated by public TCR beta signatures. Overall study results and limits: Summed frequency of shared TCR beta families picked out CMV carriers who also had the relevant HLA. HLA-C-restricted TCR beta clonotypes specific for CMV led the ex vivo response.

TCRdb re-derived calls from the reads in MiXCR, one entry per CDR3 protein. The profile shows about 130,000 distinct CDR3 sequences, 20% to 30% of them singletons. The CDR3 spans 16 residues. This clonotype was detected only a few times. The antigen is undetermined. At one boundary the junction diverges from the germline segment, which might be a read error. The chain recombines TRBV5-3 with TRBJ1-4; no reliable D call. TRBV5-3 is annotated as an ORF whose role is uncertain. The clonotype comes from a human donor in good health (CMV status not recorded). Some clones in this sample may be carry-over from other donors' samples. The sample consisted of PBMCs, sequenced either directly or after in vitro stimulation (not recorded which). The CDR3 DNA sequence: TGTGCCAGCAGCTTGGTTCCCGGGGCAACTAATGAAAAACTGTTTTTT. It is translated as CASSLVPGATNEKLFF.